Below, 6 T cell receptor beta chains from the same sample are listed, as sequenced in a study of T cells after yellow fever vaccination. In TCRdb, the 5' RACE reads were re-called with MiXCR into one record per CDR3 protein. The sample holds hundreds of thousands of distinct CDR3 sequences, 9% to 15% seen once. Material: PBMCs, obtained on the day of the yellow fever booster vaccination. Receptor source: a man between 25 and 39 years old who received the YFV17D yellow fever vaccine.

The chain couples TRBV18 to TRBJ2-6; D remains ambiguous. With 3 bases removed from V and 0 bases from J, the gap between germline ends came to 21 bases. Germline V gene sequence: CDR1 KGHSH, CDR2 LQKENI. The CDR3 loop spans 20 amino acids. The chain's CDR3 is CASSPRVSGRILSGANVLTF. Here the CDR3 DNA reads TGTGCCAGCTCACCCCGAGTTTCCGGACGGATTCTCTCTGGGGCCAACGTCCTGACTTTC.

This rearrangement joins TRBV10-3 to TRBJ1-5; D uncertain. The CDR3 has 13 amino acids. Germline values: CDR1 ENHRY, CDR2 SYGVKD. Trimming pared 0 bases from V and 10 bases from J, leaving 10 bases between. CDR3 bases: TGTGCCATCAGTGAGTCTACGGAGGAACCCCAGCATTTT. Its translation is CAISESTEEPQHF.

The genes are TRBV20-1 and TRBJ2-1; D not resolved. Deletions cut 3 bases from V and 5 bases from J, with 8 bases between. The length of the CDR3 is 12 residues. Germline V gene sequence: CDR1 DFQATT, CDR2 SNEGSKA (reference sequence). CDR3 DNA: TGCAGTGCTAGGGCTATGAACAATGAGCAGTTCTTC. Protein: CSARAMNNEQFF.

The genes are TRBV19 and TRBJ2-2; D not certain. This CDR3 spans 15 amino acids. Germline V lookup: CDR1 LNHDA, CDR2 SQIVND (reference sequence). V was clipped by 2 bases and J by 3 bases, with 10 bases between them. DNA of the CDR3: TGTGCCAGTAGTATAATAGGGATATACACCGGGGAGCTGTTTTTT. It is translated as CASSIIGIYTGELFF.

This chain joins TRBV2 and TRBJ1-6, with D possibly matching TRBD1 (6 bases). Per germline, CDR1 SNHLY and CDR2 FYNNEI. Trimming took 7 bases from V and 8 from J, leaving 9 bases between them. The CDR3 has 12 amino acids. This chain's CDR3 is CASTRGDSPLHF. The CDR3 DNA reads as TGTGCCAGCACCAGGGGAGATTCACCCCTCCACTTT.

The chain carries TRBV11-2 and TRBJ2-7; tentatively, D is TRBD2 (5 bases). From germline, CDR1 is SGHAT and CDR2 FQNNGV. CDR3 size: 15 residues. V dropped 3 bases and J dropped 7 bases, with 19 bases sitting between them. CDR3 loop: CASSFVALQTGEQYF. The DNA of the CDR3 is TGTGCCAGCAGCTTTGTGGCCCTACAAACGGGAGAGCAGTACTTC.